Listed here are 3 T cell receptor beta chains from one sample, sequenced in a study of CD8 T cells in Susac syndrome (dated by TCRdb to the late 2010s). Libraries were built with the immunoSEQ multiplex PCR assay. RNA was extracted with the RNeasy kit and roughly 0.45 to 1 ug was reverse transcribed using random hexamers. Through fastp at Q25 and MiXCR, TCRdb rebuilt clones from the public reads, retaining in-frame beta chains. All rows with the same CDR3 protein become a single entry with the most common DNA and genes. Across this sample there are approximately 200,000 distinct CDR3 sequences, with 90% to 95% seen only once. The ten biggest clones cover less than 0.15% of the sample. The sequenced sample was CD8+ T cells from PBMCs. The receptors derive from a human donor with multiple sclerosis.

The V gene is TRBV7-9, the J gene TRBJ1-1; possible D gene TRBD1, 5 bases. Germline V gives CDR1 SEHNR, CDR2 FQNEAQ (reference sequence). V dropped 8 bases and J dropped 6 bases, with 13 bases sitting between them. This CDR3 is built from 12 residues. For the CDR3, the DNA is TGTGCCAGCCGGCCGGGGGTGCCTGAAGCTTTCTTT. It encodes CASRPGVPEAFF.

The gene calls are TRBV30 and TRBJ2-3, with 8 bases aligning to TRBD2. In germline, CDR1 is GTSNPN, CDR2 SVGIG (reference sequence). Trimming at V came to 0 bases and at J to 2 bases, leaving 13 bases not matched to a gene. CDR3 length: 18 amino acids. CDR3 protein: CAWSVPLTASGYTDTQYF. The CDR3 DNA reads TGTGCCTGGAGTGTACCCCTTACGGCTAGCGGGTACACAGATACGCAGTATTTT.

V gene TRBV12-3 or TRBV12-4 combines with J gene TRBJ2-1; perhaps D is TRBD1 or TRBD2 (5 bases each). This CDR3 contains 13 residues. The germline V and J ends were trimmed by 6 bases and 6 bases, with 12 bases remaining between them. DNA for the CDR3: TGTGCCAGCAGGGACCCCGGGGCCAATGAGCAGTTCTTC. Translating gives CASRDPGANEQFF.